Following are 4 T cell receptor beta chains from one sample sequenced in a study of cytomegalovirus exposure and HLA in healthy donors. Researchers ran the PCR with 60 Vbeta and 13 Jbeta primers. Generated by immunoSEQ multiplex PCR, the TCRdb table keeps only in-frame clones and is missing some. The data contain approximately 190,000 clones, approximately 84% of them seen just once; the ten biggest clones take up over 3.5%. The material sequenced was PBMCs. The receptors were gathered from a man in his fifties in good health and CMV-seronegative.

This clone was detected a few times. The rearrangement joins TRBV27 to TRBJ2-1; the match to TRBD2 covers 9 bases. The V segment lost 5 bases and the J segment 3 bases; nucleotides outside the gene matches: 2. CDR3 length: 14 residues. Germline V CDR1 and CDR2: MNHEY, SMNVEV (reference sequence). CDR3 bases: TGTGCCAGCAGTGTAGCGGGGGTCTACAATGAGCAGTTCTTC. Translated, it gives CASSVAGVYNEQFF.

V is TRBV18 and J is TRBJ2-2; no reliable D call. Germline-derived CDR1 and CDR2 are KGHSH and LQKENI. The CDR3 runs to 12 residues. Deletions cut 6 bases from V and 5 bases from J, with 7 bases between. Here the CDR3 reads CASSQFTGELFF. CDR3 coding DNA: TGTGCCAGCTCCCAGTTTACCGGGGAGCTGTTTTTT.

The chain recombines TRBV5-6 with TRBJ1-6; D might be TRBD1 (5 bases). Looked up from germline, CDR1 is SGHDT and CDR2 is YYEEEE. V lost 7 bases, J lost 4 bases, and 12 bases lay in between. This CDR3 spans 14 amino acids. The DNA of the CDR3 is TGTGCCAGCCAACCGGGACTTTATAATTCACCCCTCCACTTT. Its translation is CASQPGLYNSPLHF.

The chain combines TRBV7-9 with TRBJ1-2; the D is unclear. Germline-derived CDR1 and CDR2 are SEHNR and FQNEAQ (reference sequence). The CDR3 spans 13 residues. Trimming took 3 bases from V and 3 from J, leaving 8 bases between them. The CDR3, as DNA: TGTGCCAGCAGCTTCAAGAGCCACTATGGCTACACCTTC. Translated, it gives CASSFKSHYGYTF.